The 11 T cell receptor beta chains given below trace back to one sample, sequenced in a study of regulatory T cells in long-lasting Graves disease. Building the TCR beta libraries relied on iRepertoire HTBI primers, and CDR3 regions underwent Arm-PCR. TCRdb itself ran the multiplex PCR reads through MiXCR, one entry per CDR3 protein. The data show almost 350,000 distinct CDR3 sequences, with around 19% seen just once and approximately 31% held by the top ten. The sample's time point: persistent/refractory GD, antithyroid drugs over 5 years with positive TRAb. Extracted PBMC RNA gave rise to the TCR library. The sample here was peripheral blood mononuclear cells (PBMCs), taken when the disease was refractory, from a patient treated with antithyroid drugs. These receptors came from a female donor with Graves disease.

This rearrangement joins TRBV12-3 or TRBV12-4 to TRBJ2-2; D remains unclear. The V gene lost 3 bases and the J gene lost 1 base, with 6 bases spanning the gap. The CDR3 is 14 amino acids. The CDR3 is CASSFAWNTGELFF. The CDR3 DNA sequence: TGTGCCAGCAGTTTCGCGTGGAACACCGGGGAGCTGTTTTTT.

This clonotype was detected ten times or more. The chain has TRBV7-9 and TRBJ2-5, with D tentatively TRBD1 or TRBD2 (6 bases each). There are 15 residues in the CDR3. Germline V lookup: CDR1 SEHNR, CDR2 FQNEAQ (reference sequence). V was shortened by 2 bases and J by 0 bases, with 10 bases between the two germline ends. CDR3 DNA sequence: TGTGCCAGCAGCTTAACGGGGGCCGACCAAGAGACCCAGTACTTC. Protein: CASSLTGADQETQYF.

This clonotype was recorded a few times. The genes are TRBV5-4 and TRBJ1-6; D gene uncertain. V gave up 2 bases and J gave up 5 bases, with 8 bases separating them. CDR3 length: 14 residues. Germline CDR1 is SGHNT and CDR2 is YYREEE (reference sequence). The CDR3 here is CASSFAGDNSPLHF. The CDR3 DNA follows: TGTGCCAGCAGCTTCGCGGGAGATAATTCACCCCTCCACTTT.

The chain uses TRBV27 and TRBJ2-4; tentative D call: TRBD2 (5 bases). CDR1 and CDR2 from the germline V gene are MNHEY and SMNVEV (reference sequence). The V and J ends lost 3 bases and 8 bases respectively, with 11 bases between them. This CDR3 contains 13 residues. CDR3 residues: CASSLGRPDIQYF. The CDR3, as DNA: TGTGCCAGCAGTTTGGGGAGACCGGACATTCAGTACTTC.

There are many counts of this clonotype. This chain links TRBV12-3 or TRBV12-4 with TRBJ1-5, with TRBD1 matching 7 bases. V trimming: 8 bases; J trimming: 5 bases; junction bases outside the gene matches: 12. The CDR3 runs 15 residues. The DNA for the CDR3 is TGTGCCAGCTCCGCCGACAGGGTTGGGGATCAGCCCCAGCATTTT. Its protein product is CASSADRVGDQPQHF.

The sample holds many counts of this clonotype. The rearrangement links TRBV7-9 to TRBJ2-5; D not certain. Germline CDR1 reads SEHNR; CDR2 reads FQNEAQ (reference sequence). This CDR3 is 12 amino acids long. V was pared by 5 bases and J by 7 bases, with 11 bases between. CDR3 amino acids: CASSPPVGTQYF. CDR3 sequence (DNA): TGTGCCAGCAGCCCCCCCGTTGGGACCCAGTACTTC.

This clonotype turned up a few times. The CDR3 protein is CASSLNQQGNDSPLHF. As DNA, the CDR3 is TGTGCCAGCAGCTTAAACCAGCAGGGTAATGATTCACCCCTCCACTTT. The V call is TRBV11-2, the J call TRBJ1-6; D is possibly TRBD1 (5 bases). The CDR3 has 16 amino acids. Germline V lookup: CDR1 SGHAT, CDR2 FQNNGV. V was clipped by 2 bases and J by 8 bases, with 16 bases between them.

In its sample, this clonotype was seen many times. V is TRBV20-1 and J is TRBJ2-5; possibly TRBD2 for D (7 bases). The germline V and J ends were trimmed by 6 bases and 5 bases, with 19 bases remaining between them. CDR3 length equals 14 residues. Germline CDR1 is DFQATT and CDR2 is SNEGSKA (reference sequence). CDR3 protein: CSARFGGGLETQYF. DNA for the CDR3: TGCAGTGCCCGCTTTGGCGGGGGCTTGGAGACCCAGTACTTC.

The gene calls are TRBV19 and TRBJ2-2; 10 bases map to TRBD1. Germline lookup yields CDR1 LNHDA and CDR2 SQIVND (reference sequence). The CDR3 loop spans 17 amino acids. Trimming removed 6 bases from V and 4 bases from J; junction bases left unmatched: 11. As DNA, the CDR3 is TGTGCCAGTAGCCCCATAGACAGGGGGCGGGCCACCGGGGAGCTGTTTTTT. This encodes CASSPIDRGRATGELFF. The full variable domain, its missing parts supplied by reference TRBV19 and TRBJ2-2, is DGGITQSPKYLFRKEGQNVTLSCEQNLNHDAMYWYRQDPGQGLRLIYYSQIVNDFQKGDIAEGYSVSREKKESFPLTVTSAQKNPTAFYLCASSPIDRGRATGELFFGEGSRLTVL.

At least ten counts were recorded for this clonotype. V gene TRBV7-2 combines with J gene TRBJ1-2; D is uncertain. Germline-derived CDR1 and CDR2 are SGHTA and FQGNSA. Trimming took off 1 base at V and 4 bases at J, with 10 bases between the two ends. The CDR3 has 14 amino acids. The CDR3 bases are TGTGCCAGCAGCTTAGAAGTAGCTTTCTATGGCTACACCTTC. This encodes CASSLEVAFYGYTF.

The gene calls are TRBV6-2 or TRBV6-3 and TRBJ1-5; TRBD1 might be the D (5 bases). Germline assignment: CDR1 MNHEY and CDR2 SVGEGT. V dropped 8 bases and J dropped 1 base, with 9 bases sitting between them. There are 13 residues in the CDR3. In DNA, the CDR3 is TGTGCCAGCCAGGGTTGGAGCAATCAGCCCCAGCATTTT. Residues: CASQGWSNQPQHF.